This T cell receptor beta chain was captured in a study of PD-L1 blockade in urothelial cancer. Study-level information: Male sex and bladder-origin urothelial cancer characterized about 85% of the 29 patients. Blood gave a median approximately 150,000 T cells.

Here immunoSEQ multiplex PCR was the method, and the copy in TCRdb shows in-frame clones only, minus some. The sample holds roughly 100,000 clones; around four fifths are singletons and the top ten take under 9.5%. Described time point: peripheral blood 6 weeks after treatment start. For each patient, 1 to 8 samples were obtained, pretreatment and on-treatment. The CDR3 length is 15 residues. Trimming took 3 bases from V and 3 from J; bases not matched to a gene: 0. The germline CDR1 and CDR2 sequences are SSHAT and FNYEAQ (reference sequence). Sequenced here: PBMCs, sampled around atezolizumab (anti-PD-L1) treatment. This chain uses TRBV7-7 with TRBJ2-2; TRBD1 matches at 11 bases. This clonotype originated in a man between 65 and 85 years old with urothelial cancer. The CDR3 region has the DNA TGTGCCAGCAGCTTGGGACAGGGGGACACCGGGGAGCTGTTTTTT. As protein: CASSLGQGDTGELFF.